Following are 12 T cell receptor beta chains from one sample sequenced in a study of blood T cell repertoires in COVID-19. Sequencing used immunoSEQ multiplex PCR; TCRdb keeps in-frame clones, though not all of them. The repertoire holds approximately 280,000 clones, with 89% as singletons. The specimen was PBMCs or T cells enriched from blood (not recorded which). The origin of the receptors is an older woman who had recovered from COVID-19.

J is TRBJ2-5 and V is TRBV6-5; 7 bases fit TRBD1. The germline V gene encodes CDR1 MNHEY and CDR2 SVGAGI. The CDR3 has 14 amino acids. V dropped 0 bases and J dropped 4; count of bases not matched to a gene: 2. The DNA for the CDR3 is TGTGCCAGCAGTTACTCGACAGGGAGAGAGACCCAGTACTTC. Translated: CASSYSTGRETQYF.

The V gene is TRBV18, the J gene TRBJ2-4, with no clear D. The CDR3 has 15 amino acids. V was cut by 2 bases and J by 0 bases, with 8 bases left in between. Per germline, CDR1 KGHSH and CDR2 LQKENI. CDR3 coding DNA: TGTGCCAGCTCACCAGAACAAAGAGCCAAAAACATTCAGTACTTC. It specifies CASSPEQRAKNIQYF.

This chain uses TRBV6-5 with TRBJ1-1; D is possibly TRBD1 (6 bases). The V end lost 6 bases, the J end lost 10 bases, and 24 bases lay between the germline ends. Germline V lookup: CDR1 MNHEY, CDR2 SVGAGI. The CDR3 has 15 residues. CDR3: CASSPGGRGVSGAFF. The CDR3 region has the DNA TGTGCCAGCAGCCCGGGGGGCCGAGGGGTATCGGGAGCTTTCTTT.

This chain joins TRBV29-1 and TRBJ2-3, with D possibly matching TRBD2 (6 bases). The length of the CDR3 is 15 residues. CDR1 is SQVTM and CDR2 is ANQGSEA in the germline V gene. Trimming shortened V by 2 bases and J by 4 bases, and 16 bases separated the two germline ends. The CDR3 loop reads CSVEWRGRAADTQYF. Here the CDR3 DNA reads TGCAGCGTTGAATGGCGGGGCAGGGCGGCAGATACGCAGTATTTT.

The V and J genes are TRBV27 and TRBJ1-1; TRBD1 matches 11 bases. The CDR3 sequence is 15 residues long. In germline, CDR1 is MNHEY, CDR2 SMNVEV (reference sequence). The junction had 7 bases not matched to a gene; V was cut back by 6 bases and J by 4 bases. CDR3 loop: CASRPGTGGVTEAFF. The CDR3 DNA reads TGTGCCAGCAGACCCGGGACAGGGGGAGTCACTGAAGCTTTCTTT.

J is TRBJ1-3 and V is TRBV10-3; perhaps TRBD1 as D (6 bases). V shed 6 bases and J shed 8 bases, with 17 bases lying between them. This CDR3 has 14 residues. CDR1 ENHRY and CDR2 SYGVKD come from the germline V gene. The chain's CDR3 is CAIRAGQKTDTIYF. The CDR3 region has the DNA TGTGCCATCAGGGCCGGACAGAAGACGGACACCATATATTTT.

The chain employs TRBV7-9 and TRBJ2-4, with a possible D match to TRBD2 (6 bases). This CDR3 has 13 residues. Trimming removed 3 bases from V and 7 bases from J, with 10 bases in between. CDR1 and CDR2 from the germline V gene are SEHNR and FQNEAQ (reference sequence). CDR3 loop: CASSLGTFNIQYF. DNA of the CDR3: TGTGCCAGCAGCTTGGGGACTTTTAACATTCAGTACTTC.

The rearrangement links TRBV28 to TRBJ2-5; weak D call: TRBD2 (5 bases). Trimming took 5 bases from V and 5 from J, leaving 9 bases between them. The CDR3 contains 12 residues. The germline V gene has CDR1 MDHEN and CDR2 SYDVKM. The CDR3 bases are TGTGCCAGCAGTAGCGGTTGGGAGACCCAGTACTTC. Protein product: CASSSGWETQYF.

This rearrangement joins TRBV4-1 to TRBJ1-1; 8 bases align to TRBD1. From germline, CDR1 is MGHRA and CDR2 YSYEKL. Losses at the gene ends were 4 bases for V and 7 bases for J; bases not matched to a gene: 14. The CDR3 spans 16 residues. CDR3 nucleotides: TGCGCCAGCAGCCTAGGCCGACAGGGGCTTGGGATTGAAGCTTTCTTT. As protein: CASSLGRQGLGIEAFF.

The rearrangement uses TRBV7-9 and TRBJ1-2, with D hard to call. The CDR3 loop spans 13 amino acids. V lost 4 bases to trimming and J lost 5 bases, with 11 bases between them. Germline V lookup: CDR1 SEHNR, CDR2 FQNEAQ (reference sequence). The CDR3 region has the DNA TGTGCCAGCAGCTCCGGACTGCTTTATGGCTACACCTTC. Amino acids: CASSSGLLYGYTF.

This clone was seen a few times. This may come from a read error, since a much larger clone is one base off. The same CDR3 also results from other DNA sequences found in this sample. CDR3 nucleotides: TGTGCCACCAGCAGAGATCGGGTAGGCTATGGCTACACCTTC. It codes for CATSRDRVGYGYTF. The rearrangement links TRBV15 to TRBJ1-2; D is undetermined. The CDR3 consists of 14 residues. The germline V gene has CDR1 LNHNV and CDR2 YYDKDF (reference sequence). Trimming removed 0 bases from V and 4 bases from J, with 9 bases in between. The entire variable domain, with the rest obtained from reference TRBV15 and TRBJ1-2, is as follows: DAMVIQNPRYQVTQFGKPVTLSCSQTLNHNVMYWYQQKSSQAPKLLFHYYDKDFNNEADTPDNFQSRRPNTSFCFLDIRSPGLGDTAMYLCATSRDRVGYGYTFGSGTRLTVV.

This clone came up a few times. This sequence joins TRBV6-5 and TRBJ2-1; 7 bases match TRBD1. Trimming removed 4 bases from V and 4 bases from J; junction bases left unmatched: 10. The V gene's germline CDR1 is MNHEY and CDR2 SVGAGI. The CDR3 runs 16 residues. The CDR3 reads CASSSKWDRPYNEQFF. The CDR3 nucleotides are TGTGCCAGCAGTTCAAAATGGGACAGACCTTACAATGAGCAGTTCTTC.